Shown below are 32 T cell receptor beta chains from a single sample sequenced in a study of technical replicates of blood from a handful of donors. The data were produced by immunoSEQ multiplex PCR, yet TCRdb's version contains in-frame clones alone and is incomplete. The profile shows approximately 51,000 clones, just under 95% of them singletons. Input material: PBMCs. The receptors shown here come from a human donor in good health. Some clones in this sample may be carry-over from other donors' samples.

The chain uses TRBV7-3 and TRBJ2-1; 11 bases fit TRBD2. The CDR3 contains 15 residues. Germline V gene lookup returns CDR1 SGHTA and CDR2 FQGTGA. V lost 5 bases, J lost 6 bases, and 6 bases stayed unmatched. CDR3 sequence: CASSPSSGRLNEQFF. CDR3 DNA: TGTGCCAGCAGCCCTTCTAGCGGGAGGCTCAATGAGCAGTTCTTC.

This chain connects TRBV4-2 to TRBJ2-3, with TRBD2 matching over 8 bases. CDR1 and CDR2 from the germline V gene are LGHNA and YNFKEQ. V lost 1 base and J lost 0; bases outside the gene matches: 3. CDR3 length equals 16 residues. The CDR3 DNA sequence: TGTGCCAGCAGCCAAGGTAGCGGGGCTAGCACAGATACGCAGTATTTT. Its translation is CASSQGSGASTDTQYF.

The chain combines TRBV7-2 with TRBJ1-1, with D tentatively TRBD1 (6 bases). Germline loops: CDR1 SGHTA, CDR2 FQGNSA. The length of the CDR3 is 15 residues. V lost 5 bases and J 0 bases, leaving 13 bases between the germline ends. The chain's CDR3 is CASSLLGAMNTEAFF. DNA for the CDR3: TGTGCCAGCAGCCTTCTGGGGGCTATGAACACTGAAGCTTTCTTT.

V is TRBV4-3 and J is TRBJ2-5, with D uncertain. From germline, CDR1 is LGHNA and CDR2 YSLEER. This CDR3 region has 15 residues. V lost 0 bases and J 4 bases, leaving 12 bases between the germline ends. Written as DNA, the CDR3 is TGCGCCAGCAGCCAAGAAGCCTCCCGCCCAGAGACCCAGTACTTC. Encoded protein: CASSQEASRPETQYF.

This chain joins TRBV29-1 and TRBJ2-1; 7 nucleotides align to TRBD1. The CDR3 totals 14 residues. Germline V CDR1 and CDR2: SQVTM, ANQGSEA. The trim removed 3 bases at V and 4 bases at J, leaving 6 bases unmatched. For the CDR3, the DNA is TGCAGCGTTGATGGCCAGGGGGAATACAATGAGCAGTTCTTC. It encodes CSVDGQGEYNEQFF.

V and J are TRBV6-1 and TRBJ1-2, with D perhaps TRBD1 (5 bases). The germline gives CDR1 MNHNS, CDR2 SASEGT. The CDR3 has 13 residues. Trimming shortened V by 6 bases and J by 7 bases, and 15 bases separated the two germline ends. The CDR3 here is CASRGVSLGGYTF. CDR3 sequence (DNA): TGTGCCAGCAGAGGGGTCAGCCTGGGTGGCTACACCTTC.

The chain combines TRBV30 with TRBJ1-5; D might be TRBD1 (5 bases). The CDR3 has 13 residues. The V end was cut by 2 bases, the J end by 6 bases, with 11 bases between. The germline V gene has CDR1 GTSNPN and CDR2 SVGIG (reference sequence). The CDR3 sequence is CAWSLQGGQPQHF. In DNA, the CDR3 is TGTGCCTGGAGTCTTCAGGGTGGTCAGCCCCAGCATTTT. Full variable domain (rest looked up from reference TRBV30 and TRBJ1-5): SQTIHQWPATLVQPVGSPLSLECTVEGTSNPNLYWYRQAAGRGLQLLFYSVGIGQISSEVPQNLSASRPQDRQFILSSKKLLLSDSGFYLCAWSLQGGQPQHFGDGTRLSIL.

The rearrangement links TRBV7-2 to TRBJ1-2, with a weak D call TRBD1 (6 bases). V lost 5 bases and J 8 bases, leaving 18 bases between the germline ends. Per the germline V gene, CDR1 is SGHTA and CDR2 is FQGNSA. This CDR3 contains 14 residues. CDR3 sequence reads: CASSRGHGGGGYTF. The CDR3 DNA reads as TGTGCCAGCAGCCGGGGACACGGCGGCGGGGGCTACACCTTC.

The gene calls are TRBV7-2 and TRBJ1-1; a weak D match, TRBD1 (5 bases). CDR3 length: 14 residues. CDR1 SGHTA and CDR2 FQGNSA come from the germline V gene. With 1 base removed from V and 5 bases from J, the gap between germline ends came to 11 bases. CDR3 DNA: TGTGCCAGCAGCTTAGATGGGGGGGGGACTGAAGCTTTCTTT. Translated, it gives CASSLDGGGTEAFF.

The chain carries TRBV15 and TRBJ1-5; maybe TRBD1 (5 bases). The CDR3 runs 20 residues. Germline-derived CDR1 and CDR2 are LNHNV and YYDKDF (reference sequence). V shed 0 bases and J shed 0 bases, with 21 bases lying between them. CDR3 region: CATSRDSRGLGIGSNQPQHF. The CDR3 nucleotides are TGTGCCACCAGCAGAGATTCTAGGGGCCTGGGGATAGGTAGCAATCAGCCCCAGCATTTT.

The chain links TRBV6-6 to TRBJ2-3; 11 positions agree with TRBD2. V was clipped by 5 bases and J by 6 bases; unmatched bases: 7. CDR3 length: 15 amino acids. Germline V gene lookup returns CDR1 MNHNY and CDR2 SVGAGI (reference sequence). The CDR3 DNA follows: TGTGCCAGCAGTATTAGCGGGGGGGCTTACGATACGCAGTATTTT. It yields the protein CASSISGGAYDTQYF.

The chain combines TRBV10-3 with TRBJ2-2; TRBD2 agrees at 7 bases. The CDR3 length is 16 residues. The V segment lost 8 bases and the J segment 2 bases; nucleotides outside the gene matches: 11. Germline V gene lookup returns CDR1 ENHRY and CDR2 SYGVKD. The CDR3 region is CAISQVASGNTGELFF. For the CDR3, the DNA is TGTGCCATCTCCCAAGTGGCTAGCGGAAACACCGGGGAGCTGTTTTTT.

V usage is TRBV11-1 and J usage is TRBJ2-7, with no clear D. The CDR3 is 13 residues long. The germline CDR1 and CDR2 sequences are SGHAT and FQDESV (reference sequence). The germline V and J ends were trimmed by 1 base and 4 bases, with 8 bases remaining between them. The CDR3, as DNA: TGTGCCAGCAGCTTAGACTTATATTACGAGCAGTACTTC. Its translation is CASSLDLYYEQYF.

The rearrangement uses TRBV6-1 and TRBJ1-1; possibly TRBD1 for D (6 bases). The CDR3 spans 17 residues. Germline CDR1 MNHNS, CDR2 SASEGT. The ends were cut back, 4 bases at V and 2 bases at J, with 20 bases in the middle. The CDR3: CASSVNIQRTENTEAFF. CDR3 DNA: TGTGCCAGCAGTGTAAACATTCAAAGGACAGAAAACACTGAAGCTTTCTTT.

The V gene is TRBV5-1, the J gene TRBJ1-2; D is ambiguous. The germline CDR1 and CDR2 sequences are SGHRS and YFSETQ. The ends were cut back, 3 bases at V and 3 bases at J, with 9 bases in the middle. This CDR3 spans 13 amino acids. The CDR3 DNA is TGCGCCAGCAGCTCAACTCTGGACTATGGCTACACCTTC. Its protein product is CASSSTLDYGYTF.

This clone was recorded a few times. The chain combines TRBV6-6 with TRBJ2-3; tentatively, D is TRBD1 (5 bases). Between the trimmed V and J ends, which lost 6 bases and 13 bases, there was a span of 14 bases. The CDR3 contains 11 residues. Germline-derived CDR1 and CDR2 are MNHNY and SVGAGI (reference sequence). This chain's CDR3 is CASRTGPREYF. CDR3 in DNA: TGTGCCAGCAGGACCGGGCCCAGGGAGTATTTT.

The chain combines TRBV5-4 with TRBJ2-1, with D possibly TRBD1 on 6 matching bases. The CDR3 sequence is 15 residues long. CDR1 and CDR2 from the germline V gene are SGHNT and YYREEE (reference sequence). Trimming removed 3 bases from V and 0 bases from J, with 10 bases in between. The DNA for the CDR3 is TGTGCCAGCAGCTGGGGGCCCAGCTCCTACAATGAGCAGTTCTTC. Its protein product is CASSWGPSSYNEQFF.

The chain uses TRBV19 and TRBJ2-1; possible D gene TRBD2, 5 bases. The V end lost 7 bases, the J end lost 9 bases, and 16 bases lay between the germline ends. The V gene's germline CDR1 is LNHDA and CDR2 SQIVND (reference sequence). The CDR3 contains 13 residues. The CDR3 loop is CASKSEGVFEQFF. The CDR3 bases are TGTGCCAGTAAAAGCGAGGGTGTGTTTGAGCAGTTCTTC.

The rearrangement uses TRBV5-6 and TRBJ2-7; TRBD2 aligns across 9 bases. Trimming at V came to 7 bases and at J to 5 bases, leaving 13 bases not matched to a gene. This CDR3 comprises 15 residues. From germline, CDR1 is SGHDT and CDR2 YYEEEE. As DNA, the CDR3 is TGTGCCAGCCGCGGTAGCGGGAGAGTGGTAAACGAGCAGTACTTC. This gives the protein CASRGSGRVVNEQYF.

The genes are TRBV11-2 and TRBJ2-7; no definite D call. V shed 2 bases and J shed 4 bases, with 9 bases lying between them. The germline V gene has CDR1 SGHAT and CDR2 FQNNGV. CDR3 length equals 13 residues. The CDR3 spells CASSLSNSYEQYF. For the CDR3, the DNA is TGTGCCAGCAGCTTATCGAATAGTTACGAGCAGTACTTC.

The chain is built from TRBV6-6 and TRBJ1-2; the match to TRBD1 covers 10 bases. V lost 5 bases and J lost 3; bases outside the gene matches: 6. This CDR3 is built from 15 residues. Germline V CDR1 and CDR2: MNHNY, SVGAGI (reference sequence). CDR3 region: CASSKRTGGDYGYTF. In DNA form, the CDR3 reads TGTGCCAGCAGTAAGCGGACAGGGGGAGACTATGGCTACACCTTC.

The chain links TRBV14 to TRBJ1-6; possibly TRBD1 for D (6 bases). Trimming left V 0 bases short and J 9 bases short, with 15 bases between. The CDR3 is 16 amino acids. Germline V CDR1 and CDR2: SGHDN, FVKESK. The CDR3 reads CASSQESGRGASPLHF. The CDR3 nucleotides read TGTGCCAGCAGCCAAGAATCTGGCAGGGGCGCTTCACCCCTCCACTTT.

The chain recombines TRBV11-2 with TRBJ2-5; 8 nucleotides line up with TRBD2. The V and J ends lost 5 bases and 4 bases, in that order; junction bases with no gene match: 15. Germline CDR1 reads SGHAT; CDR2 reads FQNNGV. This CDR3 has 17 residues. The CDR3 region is CASSAVRLAGLRETQYF. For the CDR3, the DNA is TGTGCCAGCAGCGCCGTCCGTTTAGCGGGATTAAGAGAGACCCAGTACTTC.

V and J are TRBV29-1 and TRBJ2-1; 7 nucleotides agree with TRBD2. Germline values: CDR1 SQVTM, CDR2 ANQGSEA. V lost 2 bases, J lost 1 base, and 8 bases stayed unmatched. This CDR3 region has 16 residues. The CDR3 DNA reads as TGCAGCGTTGAAACGGGGCTAGCGGATTCCTACAATGAGCAGTTCTTC. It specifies CSVETGLADSYNEQFF.

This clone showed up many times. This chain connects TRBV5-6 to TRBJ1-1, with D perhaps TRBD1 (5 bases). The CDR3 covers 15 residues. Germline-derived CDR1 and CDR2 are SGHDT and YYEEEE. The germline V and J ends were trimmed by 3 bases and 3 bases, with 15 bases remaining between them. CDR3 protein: CASSSWGRGDTEAFF. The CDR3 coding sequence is TGTGCCAGCAGCTCCTGGGGACGGGGGGACACTGAAGCTTTCTTT.

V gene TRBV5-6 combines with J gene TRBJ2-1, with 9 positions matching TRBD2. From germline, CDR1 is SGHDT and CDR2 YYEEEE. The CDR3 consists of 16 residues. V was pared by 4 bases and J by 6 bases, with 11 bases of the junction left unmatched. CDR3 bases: TGTGCCAGCAGCCTCTTAGCGGGAGTCGGGGGCAATGAGCAGTTCTTC. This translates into CASSLLAGVGGNEQFF.

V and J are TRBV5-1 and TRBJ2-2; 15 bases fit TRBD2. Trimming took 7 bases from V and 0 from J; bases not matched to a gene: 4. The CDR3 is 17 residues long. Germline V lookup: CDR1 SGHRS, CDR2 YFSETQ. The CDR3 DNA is TGCGCCAGCGGGACTAGCGGGAGGACCGCGAACACCGGGGAGCTGTTTTTT. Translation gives CASGTSGRTANTGELFF.

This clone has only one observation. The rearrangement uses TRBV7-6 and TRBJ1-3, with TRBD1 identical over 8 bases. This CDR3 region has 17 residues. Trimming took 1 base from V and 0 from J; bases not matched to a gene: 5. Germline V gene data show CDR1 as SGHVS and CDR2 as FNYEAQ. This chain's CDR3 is CASSLEGQEDSGNTIYF. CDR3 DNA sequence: TGTGCCAGCAGCTTAGAGGGACAGGAAGACTCTGGAAACACCATATATTTT.

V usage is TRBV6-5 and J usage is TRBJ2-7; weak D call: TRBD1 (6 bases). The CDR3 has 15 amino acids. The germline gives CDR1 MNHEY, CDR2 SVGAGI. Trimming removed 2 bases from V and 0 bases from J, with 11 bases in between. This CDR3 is CASSYSRGPSYEQYF. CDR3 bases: TGTGCCAGCAGTTACAGCAGGGGCCCCTCCTACGAGCAGTACTTC.

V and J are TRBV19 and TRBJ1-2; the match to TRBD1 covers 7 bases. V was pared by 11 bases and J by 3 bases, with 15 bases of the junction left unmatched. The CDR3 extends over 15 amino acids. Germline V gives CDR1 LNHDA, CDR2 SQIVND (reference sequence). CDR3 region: CASAGTAYNHYGYTF. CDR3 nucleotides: TGTGCCTCCGCCGGGACAGCTTACAACCACTATGGCTACACCTTC.

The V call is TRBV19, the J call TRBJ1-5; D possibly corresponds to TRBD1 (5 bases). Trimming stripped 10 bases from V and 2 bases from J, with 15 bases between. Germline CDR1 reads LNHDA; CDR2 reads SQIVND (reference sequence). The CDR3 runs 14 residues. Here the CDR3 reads CATGGRDRNQPQHF. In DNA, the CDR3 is TGTGCCACCGGAGGGAGGGACCGCAATCAGCCCCAGCATTTT.

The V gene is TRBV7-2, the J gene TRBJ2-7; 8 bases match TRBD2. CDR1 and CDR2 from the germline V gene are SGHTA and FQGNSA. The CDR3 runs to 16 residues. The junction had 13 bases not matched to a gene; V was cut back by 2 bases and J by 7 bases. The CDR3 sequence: CASSLQSGRSWGEQYF. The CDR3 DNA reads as TGTGCCAGCAGCTTACAAAGCGGGAGAAGTTGGGGGGAGCAGTACTTC.